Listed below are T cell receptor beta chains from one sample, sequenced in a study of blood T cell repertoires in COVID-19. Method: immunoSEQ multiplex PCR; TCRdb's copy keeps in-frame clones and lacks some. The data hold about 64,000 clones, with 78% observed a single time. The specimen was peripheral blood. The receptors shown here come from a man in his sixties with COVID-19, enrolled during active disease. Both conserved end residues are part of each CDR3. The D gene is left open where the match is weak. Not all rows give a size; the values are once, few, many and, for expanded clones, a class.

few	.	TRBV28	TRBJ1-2	CASSLQGSGYTF	TGTGCCAGCAGTTTACAGGGCAGCGGCTACACCTTC
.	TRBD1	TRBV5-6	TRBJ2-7	CASRPGQGPYEQYF	TGTGCCAGCAGGCCGGGACAGGGACCCTACGAGCAGTACTTC
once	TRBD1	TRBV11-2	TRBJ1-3	CASSPDRGTGNTIYF	TGTGCCAGCAGTCCAGACAGGGGAACCGGAAACACCATATATTTT
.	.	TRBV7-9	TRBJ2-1	CASSLPMGLRAYNEQFF	TGTGCCAGCAGCTTACCGATGGGCCTCAGAGCCTACAATGAGCAGTTCTTC
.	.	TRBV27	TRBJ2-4	CASSFHNIQYF	TGTGCCAGCAGTTTCCATAACATTCAGTACTTC
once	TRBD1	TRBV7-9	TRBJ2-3	CASSLLLPRQGADTQYF	TGTGCCAGCAGCTTGTTACTACCCCGACAGGGGGCAGATACGCAGTATTTT
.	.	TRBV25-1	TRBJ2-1	CASKGGYHEQFF	TGTGCCAGCAAGGGCGGGTACCATGAGCAGTTCTTC
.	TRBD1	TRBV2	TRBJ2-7	CASSRDRSSYEQYF	TGTGCCAGCAGTAGGGACAGAAGCTCCTACGAGCAGTACTTC
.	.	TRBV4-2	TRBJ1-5	CASSSSGSGQPQHF	TGTGCCAGCAGCTCATCCGGGTCGGGTCAGCCCCAGCATTTT
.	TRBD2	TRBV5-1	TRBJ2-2	CASSFGPSGTGELFF	TGCGCCAGCAGCTTTGGCCCTAGCGGCACCGGGGAGCTGTTTTTT
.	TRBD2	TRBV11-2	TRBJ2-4	CASSLRAGGTKNIQYF	TGTGCCAGCAGCTTACGCGCGGGAGGCACAAAAAACATTCAGTACTTC
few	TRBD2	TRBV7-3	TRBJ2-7	CASSPLPGVAGGPYEQYF	TGTGCCAGCAGCCCGCTTCCCGGGGTAGCGGGGGGACCCTACGAGCAGTACTTC
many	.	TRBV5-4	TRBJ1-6	CASSLGPEAPLHF	TGTGCCAGCAGCTTGGGTCCAGAGGCACCCCTCCACTTT
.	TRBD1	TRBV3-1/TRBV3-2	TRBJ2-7	CASSRLDRAYEQYF	TGTGCCAGCAGCCGCCTAGACAGGGCCTACGAGCAGTACTTC
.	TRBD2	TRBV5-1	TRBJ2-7	CASSPWTSGSYEQYF	TGCGCCAGCAGCCCCTGGACTAGCGGATCCTACGAGCAGTACTTC
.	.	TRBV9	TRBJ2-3	CASSVARGGPDTQYF	TGTGCCAGCAGCGTAGCTAGGGGGGGACCAGATACGCAGTATTTT
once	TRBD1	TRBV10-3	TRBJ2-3	CAISESGQGNTDTQYF	TGTGCCATCAGTGAGTCCGGACAGGGAAACACAGATACGCAGTATTTT
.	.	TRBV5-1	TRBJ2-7	CASSLGAYEQYF	TGCGCCAGCAGCTTGGGAGCCTACGAGCAGTACTTC
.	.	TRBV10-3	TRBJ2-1	CATTGTEVYNEQFF	TGTGCCACCACCGGGACTGAGGTTTACAATGAGCAGTTCTTC
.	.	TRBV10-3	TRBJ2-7	CAISTGTNTYEQYF	TGTGCCATCAGTACCGGGACAAACACCTACGAGCAGTACTTC
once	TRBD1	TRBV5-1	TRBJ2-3	CASAGQGESTDTQYF	TGCGCCAGCGCCGGTCAGGGGGAAAGCACAGATACGCAGTATTTT
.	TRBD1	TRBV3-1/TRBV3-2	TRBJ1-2	CASSQEGQGRGYTF	TGTGCCAGCAGCCAAGAGGGACAGGGTAGAGGCTACACCTTC
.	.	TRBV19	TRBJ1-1	CASSFPGQTTEAFF	TGTGCCAGTAGTTTCCCGGGACAAACTACTGAAGCTTTCTTT
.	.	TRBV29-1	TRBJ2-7	CSVATSYEQYF	TGCAGCGTAGCGACTAGCTACGAGCAGTACTTC
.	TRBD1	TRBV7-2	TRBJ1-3	CASSFTGTGTGNTIYF	TGTGCCAGCAGCTTCACCGGGACAGGGACTGGAAACACCATATATTTT
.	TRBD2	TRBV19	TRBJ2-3	CASSMGTSHHTQYF	TGTGCCAGTAGTATGGGGACTAGCCACCATACGCAGTATTTT
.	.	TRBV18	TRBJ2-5	CASSPGAGETQYF	TGTGCCAGCTCACCGGGGGCGGGAGAGACCCAGTACTTC
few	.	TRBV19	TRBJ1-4	CASSMGRTAEKLFF	TGTGCCAGTAGTATGGGGCGGACAGCCGAAAAACTGTTTTTT
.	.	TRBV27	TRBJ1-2	CASSPQGDGYTF	TGTGCCAGCAGTCCACAGGGAGATGGCTACACCTTC
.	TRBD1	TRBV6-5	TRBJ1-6	CASYGTANSPLHF	TGTGCCAGCTACGGGACAGCAAATTCACCCCTCCACTTT
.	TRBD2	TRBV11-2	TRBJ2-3	CASSPRTSGGAFVTQYF	TGTGCCAGCAGCCCGCGGACTAGCGGGGGGGCCTTTGTTACGCAGTATTTT
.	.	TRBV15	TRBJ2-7	CATSRDLAAGSSYEQYF	TGTGCCACCAGCAGAGATCTCGCAGCCGGGAGCTCCTACGAGCAGTACTTC
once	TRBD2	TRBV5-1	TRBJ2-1	CASSATPGTSGNEQFF	TGCGCCAGCAGCGCCACCCCCGGGACTAGCGGCAATGAGCAGTTCTTC
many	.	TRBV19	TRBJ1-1	CASRGGVEAFF	TGTGCCAGTAGGGGGGGGGTCGAAGCTTTCTTT
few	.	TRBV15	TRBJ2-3	CATSKAATQYF	TGTGCCACCAGCAAAGCTGCTACGCAGTATTTT
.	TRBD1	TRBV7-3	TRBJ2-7	CASSRDRAYEQYF	TGTGCCAGCAGCCGGGACAGAGCCTACGAGCAGTACTTC
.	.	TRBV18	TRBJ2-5	CASSPEEETQYF	TGTGCCAGCTCACCGGAGGAAGAGACCCAGTACTTC
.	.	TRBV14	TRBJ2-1	CASSQEYGVKKFF	TGTGCCAGCAGCCAAGAGTACGGGGTGAAGAAGTTCTTC
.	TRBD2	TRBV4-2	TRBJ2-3	CASSHSSGRAIDTQYF	TGTGCCAGCAGCCATAGTAGCGGGAGGGCAATAGATACGCAGTATTTT
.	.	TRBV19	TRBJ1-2	CASSTRLQTETYGYTF	TGTGCCAGTAGTACCCGACTTCAGACAGAAACATATGGCTACACCTTC
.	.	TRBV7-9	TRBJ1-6	CASRPILYNSPLHF	TGTGCCAGCAGGCCTATATTGTATAATTCACCCCTCCACTTT
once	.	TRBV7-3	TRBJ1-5	CASNRRGAQPQHF	TGTGCCAGCAATCGGCGGGGGGCACAGCCCCAGCATTTT
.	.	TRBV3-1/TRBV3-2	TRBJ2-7	CASSLQGGYEQYF	TGTGCCAGCAGCCTACAAGGGGGCTACGAGCAGTACTTC
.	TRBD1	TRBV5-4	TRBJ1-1	CASSASGTGVPEAFF	TGTGCCAGCAGCGCGTCCGGGACAGGGGTACCTGAAGCTTTCTTT
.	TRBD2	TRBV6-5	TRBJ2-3	CASSRTSTTDTQYF	TGTGCCAGCAGTCGGACTAGCACCACAGATACGCAGTATTTT
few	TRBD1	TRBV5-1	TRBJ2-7	CASSSDTGTGKVEQYF	TGCGCCAGCAGCTCAGACACCGGGACAGGGAAGGTTGAGCAGTACTTC
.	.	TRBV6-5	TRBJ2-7	CASSYSVQGSSYEQYF	TGTGCCAGCAGTTACTCGGTCCAGGGGAGCTCCTACGAGCAGTACTTC
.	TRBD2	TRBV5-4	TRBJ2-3	CASSRGGTSGGYTDTQYF	TGTGCCAGCAGCCGAGGCGGGACTAGCGGGGGGTACACAGATACGCAGTATTTT
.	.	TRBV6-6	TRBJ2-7	CASRGIRTVEQYF	TGTGCCAGCAGGGGAATTCGGACAGTCGAGCAGTACTTC
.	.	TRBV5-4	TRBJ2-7	CASSLVGRSGEQYF	TGTGCCAGCAGCTTGGTGGGGAGGTCGGGCGAGCAGTACTTC
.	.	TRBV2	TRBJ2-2	CASRGGAGTTGELFF	TGTGCCAGCAGGGGGGGGGCGGGGACCACCGGGGAGCTGTTTTTT